Below are 7 T cell receptor beta chains sequenced from a single sample in a study of siplizumab effects on memory and regulatory T cells. The assay was immunoSEQ multiplex PCR, and TCRdb's table has in-frame clones only and misses some. Here the sample spans over 100,000 clones, over 90% being singletons. The sequenced sample was Tregs sorted from blood. The origin of the receptors is a human donor in good health.

This sequence joins TRBV10-3 and TRBJ1-5; D not resolved. The CDR3 is 13 residues long. Trimming stripped 3 bases from V and 5 bases from J, with 8 bases between. Germline V gives CDR1 ENHRY, CDR2 SYGVKD. This chain's CDR3 is CAISDNVDQPQHF. The CDR3 DNA follows: TGTGCCATCAGTGATAACGTGGATCAGCCCCAGCATTTT.

The chain couples TRBV7-6 to TRBJ2-7, with D possibly being TRBD1 or TRBD2 (6 bases each). Deletions cut 6 bases from V and 2 bases from J, with 17 bases between. The CDR3 contains 15 residues. CDR1 and CDR2 (germline): SGHVS, FNYEAQ. The CDR3 DNA follows: TGTGCCAGCAGGAGGGGGGAGAAGCTTGCCTACGAGCAGTACTTC. Its protein product is CASRRGEKLAYEQYF.

V usage is TRBV9 and J usage is TRBJ1-3, with D uncertain. The germline CDR1 and CDR2 sequences are SGDLS and YYNGEE. Trimming took off 1 base at V and 0 bases at J, with 8 bases between the two ends. There are 15 residues in the CDR3. CDR3 protein: CASSVSPSSGNTIYF. The CDR3 coding sequence is TGTGCCAGCAGCGTATCCCCAAGCTCTGGAAACACCATATATTTT. The variable domain in full, completed from reference TRBV9 and TRBJ1-3, reads DSGVTQTPKHLITATGQRVTLRCSPRSGDLSVYWYQQSLDQGLQFLIQYYNGEERAKGNILERFSAQQFPDLHSELNLSSLELGDSALYFCASSVSPSSGNTIYFGEGSWLTVV.

V usage is TRBV2 and J usage is TRBJ1-3; unclear D gene. Germline-derived CDR1 and CDR2 are SNHLY and FYNNEI. The CDR3 consists of 14 residues. With 5 bases removed from V and 0 bases from J, the gap between germline ends came to 8 bases. In nucleotides, the CDR3 is TGTGCCAGCAGTTCCAGCTTCTCTGGAAACACCATATATTTT. This translates into CASSSSFSGNTIYF.

The V and J genes are TRBV7-2 and TRBJ2-2, with 7 bases matching TRBD2. The CDR3 is 16 residues long. Germline CDR1 reads SGHTA; CDR2 reads FQGNSA. V gave up 1 base and J gave up 6 bases; unmatched junction bases: 8. The CDR3 DNA is TGTGCCAGCAGCTTAGTGGGCGGGAGTTGGCCCGGGGAGCTGTTTTTT. Translation: CASSLVGGSWPGELFF.

The V and J genes are TRBV19 and TRBJ1-2; D may be TRBD1 (5 bases). Germline lookup yields CDR1 LNHDA and CDR2 SQIVND (reference sequence). Between the trimmed V and J ends, which lost 6 bases and 0 bases, there was a span of 14 bases. The CDR3 covers 15 residues. The CDR3 here is CASSLGGRANYGYTF. CDR3 in DNA: TGTGCCAGTAGCTTGGGGGGAAGGGCTAACTATGGCTACACCTTC.

The rearrangement uses TRBV6-1 and TRBJ1-2; perhaps TRBD1 as D (6 bases). The ends were cut back, 8 bases at V and 7 bases at J, with 17 bases in the middle. Germline CDR1 reads MNHNS; CDR2 reads SASEGT. The CDR3 is 13 residues long. For the CDR3, the DNA is TGTGCCAGCCGGGTGGGGGGGGCTGGTGGCTACACCTTC. Translating gives CASRVGGAGGYTF.